A single sample gave rise to the 20 T cell receptor beta chains below, sequenced in a study of radiotherapy plus CTLA-4 blockade in lung cancer. TCRdb keeps only in-frame clones here, not all; method: immunoSEQ multiplex PCR. The table lists about 110,000 clones, more than 75% of them singletons. The sample consisted of peripheral blood, taken from a patient treated with radiotherapy plus ipilimumab. The receptors were gathered from a human donor with non-small cell lung cancer that progressed on radiotherapy plus ipilimumab. Some clones in this sample may be carry-over from other donors' samples.

This chain joins TRBV9 and TRBJ2-2, with a possible D match to TRBD2 (6 bases). There are 18 residues in the CDR3. Germline CDR1 reads SGDLS; CDR2 reads YYNGEE. V lost 3 bases and J 1 base, leaving 19 bases between the germline ends. CDR3 sequence: CASSGGTRGTQNTGELFF. The CDR3, as DNA: TGTGCCAGCAGCGGAGGGACTCGGGGGACCCAGAACACCGGGGAGCTGTTTTTT.

This clone turned up a few times. This chain uses TRBV2 with TRBJ1-2; D is possibly TRBD1 (5 bases). The ends were cut back, 7 bases at V and 7 bases at J, with 13 bases in the middle. CDR3 length: 12 residues. The V gene's germline CDR1 is SNHLY and CDR2 FYNNEI. DNA of the CDR3: TGTGCCAGCATCGGGACGGGATCTGGCTACACCTTC. This codes for CASIGTGSGYTF.

The rearrangement uses TRBV5-1 and TRBJ1-2; 7 bases are shared with TRBD1. Germline V gene lookup returns CDR1 SGHRS and CDR2 YFSETQ. CDR3 size: 14 residues. The V gene end was trimmed by 4 bases and the J gene end by 3 bases; junction bases not matched to a gene: 6. The CDR3 protein is CASSVDRTYYGYTF. The CDR3 bases are TGCGCCAGCAGCGTGGACAGGACATACTATGGCTACACCTTC.

Only one count was recorded for this clone. The chain combines TRBV6-5 with TRBJ2-5; possibly TRBD1 for D (5 bases). Near its end, the DNA agrees better with TRBJ2-7, so the J call may be wrong. The CDR3 contains 14 residues. Looked up from germline, CDR1 is MNHEY and CDR2 is SVGAGI. The CDR3 protein is CASTAGQGVYEQYF. The CDR3 bases are TGTGCCAGCACAGCAGGGCAAGGAGTCTACGAGCAGTACTTC.

CDR3 protein: CASSPWWGKGVEQYF. CDR3 sequence (DNA): TGTGCCAGCAGCCCCTGGTGGGGGAAGGGGGTCGAGCAGTACTTC. This rearrangement joins TRBV5-5 to TRBJ2-7, with a possible D match to TRBD1 (6 bases). Germline assignment: CDR1 SGHKS and CDR2 YYEKEE (reference sequence). Trimming cost V 4 bases and J 6 bases, with 20 bases left between them. CDR3 size: 15 residues.

This clone has a handful of counts. This chain links TRBV6-4 with TRBJ2-2; 10 nucleotides match TRBD1. The germline gives CDR1 MRHNA, CDR2 SNTAGT. The CDR3 is 15 amino acids. The V segment lost 2 bases and the J segment 3 bases; nucleotides outside the gene matches: 0. The DNA for the CDR3 is TGTGCCAGCAGTGACGGACAGGGGGACACCGGGGAGCTGTTTTTT. This gives the protein CASSDGQGDTGELFF.

V gene TRBV11-3 combines with J gene TRBJ1-1; TRBD1 is a possible D gene (5 bases). The germline V gene has CDR1 SGHNT and CDR2 YENEEA. V was trimmed by 5 bases and J by 2 bases, leaving 9 bases between them. This CDR3 contains 13 residues. CDR3 nucleotide sequence: TGTGCCAGCAGCGGGGGGAGAAACACTGAAGCTTTCTTT. The encoded protein is CASSGGRNTEAFF.

This clone occurred once. The chain couples TRBV2 to TRBJ2-5; perhaps TRBD2 as D (5 bases). CDR1 and CDR2 from the germline V gene are SNHLY and FYNNEI. The CDR3 contains 17 residues. The V gene lost 1 base and the J gene lost 5 bases, with 20 bases spanning the gap. CDR3 in DNA: TGTGCCAGCAGTGAAGAAGAGCGTGGGAAGGGAGCGGAGACCCAGTACTTC. It encodes CASSEEERGKGAETQYF. The variable domain in full, with the rest retrieved from reference TRBV2 and TRBJ2-5, is EPEVTQTPSHQVTQMGQEVILRCVPISNHLYFYWYRQILGQKVEFLVSFYNNEISEKSEIFDDQFSVERPDGSNFTLKIRSTKLEDSAMYFCASSEEERGKGAETQYFGPGTRLLVL.

The chain links TRBV7-2 to TRBJ1-2; no reliable D call. The CDR3 has 15 residues. Germline CDR1 reads SGHTA; CDR2 reads FQGNSA. Trimming took off 3 bases at V and 0 bases at J, with 11 bases between the two ends. CDR3 nucleotides: TGTGCCAGCAGCTTGTGGGCAGTCTCTAACTATGGCTACACCTTC. Its translation is CASSLWAVSNYGYTF.

This chain links TRBV5-6 with TRBJ2-3, with D perhaps TRBD2 (6 bases). V gave up 1 base and J gave up 0 bases, with 12 bases separating them. CDR1 SGHDT and CDR2 YYEEEE come from the germline V gene. There are 16 residues in the CDR3. For the CDR3, the DNA is TGTGCCAGCAGCTTGTTTGGGACTGCTAGCACAGATACGCAGTATTTT. Its translation: CASSLFGTASTDTQYF.

The chain has TRBV7-9 and TRBJ2-3; 8 bases match TRBD2. V gave up 0 bases and J gave up 0 bases; unmatched junction bases: 5. Germline loops: CDR1 SEHNR, CDR2 FQNEAQ (reference sequence). There are 17 residues in the CDR3. The CDR3 spells CASSLALAGSSTDTQYF. The DNA of the CDR3 is TGTGCCAGCAGCTTAGCATTAGCGGGGAGTAGCACAGATACGCAGTATTTT.

The DNA of the CDR3 is TGTGCCAGCAGCTTAGCAGTTGGAAACACCATATATTTT. Amino acids: CASSLAVGNTIYF. The rearrangement links TRBV7-9 to TRBJ1-3; D not resolved. Trimming removed 0 bases from V and 3 bases from J, with 3 bases in between. The CDR3 has 13 amino acids. Germline V gene lookup returns CDR1 SEHNR and CDR2 FQNEAQ (reference sequence).

This clone was counted only a few times. V usage is TRBV6-5 and J usage is TRBJ2-7, with no clear D. CDR3 length: 15 residues. Trimming left V 2 bases short and J 2 bases short, with 13 bases between. CDR1 and CDR2 (germline): MNHEY, SVGAGI. The CDR3 DNA reads as TGTGCCAGCAGTTACCATGTAGGGAAACCCTACGAGCAGTACTTC. Amino acids: CASSYHVGKPYEQYF.

This clone was seen just once. The V gene is TRBV7-8, the J gene TRBJ1-4; a weak D match, TRBD1 (6 bases). The CDR3 covers 15 residues. Germline values: CDR1 SGHVS, CDR2 FQNEAQ. V lost 1 base to trimming and J lost 8 bases, with 14 bases between them. In DNA form, the CDR3 reads TGTGCCAGCAGCTTAGGAGCTACGGGGGGCGAAAAACTGTTTTTT. Protein sequence: CASSLGATGGEKLFF.

This clone was detected only a few times. The chain uses TRBV7-3 and TRBJ2-3; TRBD2 matches 8 bases. The CDR3 covers 18 residues. Germline trimming cut 1 base from V and 6 bases from J; bases unmatched to any gene: 15. Germline assignment: CDR1 SGHTA and CDR2 FQGTGA. CDR3 sequence (DNA): TGTGCCAGCAGCTTAATGGTAGCGGGACTACACACGTTGGATACGCAGTATTTT. Translating it yields CASSLMVAGLHTLDTQYF.

J is TRBJ1-2 and V is TRBV6-1; 8 bases match TRBD1. CDR1 and CDR2 from the germline V gene are MNHNS and SASEGT. J lost 8 bases, V lost 7 bases, and 9 bases had no gene match. CDR3 length: 13 residues. The CDR3 DNA follows: TGTGCCAGCAATGATCCGGGACAGGAAGGCTACACCTTC. The encoded protein is CASNDPGQEGYTF.

This sequence joins TRBV2 and TRBJ1-1; 10 bases are shared with TRBD1. The CDR3 loop spans 14 amino acids. Germline loops: CDR1 SNHLY, CDR2 FYNNEI. J was trimmed by 4 bases and V by 6 bases; bases with no gene match: 5. Here the CDR3 reads CASRADRGGTEAFF. The CDR3 region has the DNA TGTGCCAGCAGAGCGGACAGGGGGGGCACTGAAGCTTTCTTT.

This sequence joins TRBV5-4 and TRBJ2-1; maybe TRBD1 (6 bases). The CDR3 covers 16 residues. V lost 3 bases, J lost 2 bases, and 15 bases lay in between. Germline loops: CDR1 SGHNT, CDR2 YYREEE (reference sequence). CDR3 region: CASSSRTGSTYNEQFF. CDR3 DNA: TGTGCCAGCAGCTCAAGAACAGGGTCTACCTACAATGAGCAGTTCTTC. Together with reference TRBV5-4 and TRBJ2-1, the CDR3 gives the full variable domain: ETGVTQSPTHLIKTRGQQVTLRCSSQSGHNTVSWYQQALGQGPQFIFQYYREEENGRGNFPPRFSGLQFPNYSSELNVNALELDDSALYLCASSSRTGSTYNEQFFGPGTRLTVL.

The chain carries TRBV5-8 and TRBJ2-2; D unclear. Germline CDR1 is SGHTS and CDR2 is YDEGEE. The V end lost 0 bases, the J end lost 4 bases, and 7 bases lay between the germline ends. The CDR3 runs 14 residues. The CDR3 sequence: CASSLGVLTGELFF. CDR3 DNA sequence: TGTGCCAGCAGCTTGGGGGTGCTCACCGGGGAGCTGTTTTTT.

This clone was observed once. The V and J genes are TRBV13 and TRBJ1-5, with TRBD1 matching 9 bases. The V segment lost 0 bases and the J segment 2 bases; nucleotides outside the gene matches: 14. The CDR3 is 20 amino acids. CDR1 and CDR2 from the germline V gene are PRHDT and FYEKMQ (reference sequence). CDR3 nucleotides: TGTGCCAGCAGCTTAGGGTATCCGGGACAGGGCCGGGAAGGCAATCAGCCCCAGCATTTT. Its protein product is CASSLGYPGQGREGNQPQHF.